This T cell receptor (beta chain) is drawn from a study of blood T cell repertoires in COVID-19. V gave up 5 bases and J gave up 2 bases, with 9 bases separating them. There are 13 residues in the CDR3. TCRdb keeps only in-frame clones here, not all; method: immunoSEQ multiplex PCR. The table lists approximately 170,000 clones, about four fifths of them singletons. This receptor was identified in a woman of 80 years or more with acute or convalescent COVID-19. The sample comprised peripheral blood. The chain has TRBV12-3 or TRBV12-4 and TRBJ1-2; tentative D call: TRBD1 (5 bases). In nucleotides, the CDR3 is TGTGCCAGCAGTCTCAGGGTAAACTATGGCTACACCTTC. Amino acid sequence: CASSLRVNYGYTF.